This T cell receptor beta chain was recovered during a study of shared clonotypes between healthy human individuals (dated by TCRdb to 2018 to 2020). For the study in its entirety: A couple of women and a few men aged 18 to 49 years were included in the cohort. For each donor, CD4 naive and CD4 memory were each run on three plates, CD8 naive on two plates, and CD8 memory on one plate. To estimate repertoire size and how much clonotypes are shared between individuals, the study performed deep sequencing of blood TCR repertoires from a few healthy adults. Libraries were prepared and TCR repertoires were sequenced by different laboratories using diverse techniques, in order to increase sequencing depth and limit assay-specific biases. Leukapheresis yielded between about 0.8 and 9.5 billion PBMCs per donor.

This clone was observed a single time. The specificity of this receptor is unknown. Base-call qualities are not available, and no considerably larger clone is one nucleotide away. Using the deep immunoSEQ assay, multiplex PCR amplified TCR CDR3 regions from genomic DNA. Extracted genomic DNA from each cell subset was distributed evenly across all wells of several immunoSEQ 96-well plates, and each plate was treated as a replicate. Each replicate PCR for sorted subsets received roughly 0.2 ug genomic DNA, equal to roughly 29,000 T cell genomes. Purified libraries were measured with a Qubit 3.0 fluorometer, size-checked on a Bioanalyzer 2100, and measured again with the KAPA Library Quantification kit. A separate single-read 150-cycle Illumina NextSeq 550 flow cell was used to sequence each immunoSEQ 96-well plate. From the authors' description of their analysis: Because the immunoSEQ output held only junctional sequences and lacked quality scores, the filtering could not match the filtering applied to full-length reads. Sequences were annotated with PyIR, a Python wrapper for IgBLAST v1.9, using IMGT germline references to assign V/J genes and CDR3. Any read was removed if the V/J assignment was weak (E-value above 1e-6), the CDR3 was missing, or the read contained stop codons, out-of-frame junctions, or ambiguous translated residues. A V3J clonotype was defined by an identical inferred V gene, J gene, and CDR3 amino acid sequence. Percentage overlap between repertoires was calculated by dividing the number of shared unique clonotypes by the size of the smaller repertoire. Three approaches were used to assess repertoire richness: RTK rarefaction, the Chao1 estimator, and Recon v2.1 estimates of unobserved clonotypes. Generation probabilities were computed with OLGA for all TCRbeta clonotypes obtained by the gDNA method from four donors. Sourced from immuneACCESS, this table was stored by TCRdb with only in-frame sequences that have V and J called. A share of the clones is absent; for the studies checked, an unresolved V gene accounts for under half, and the remainder has no known explanation. V, J and clone size are taken as reported in that table, and D and trimming were inferred from the DNA itself. This sample has approximately 980,000 clones in its table, and over 75% of those were observed once. The ten largest clones capture approximately 1.5% of the sample.

The investigation overall reported the following: Sharing across several donors was observed for roughly 5% of naive CD4, about 3.2% of naive CD8, 2% to 2.5% of memory CD4, and around 0.4% of memory CD8 clonotypes. Because the study included only a small number of donors, the genetic and exposure-history diversity represented was limited. Even with the large sequencing depth, rarefaction of the sorted-subset datasets indicated that sequencing was incomplete. Compared with non-shared clonotypes, the clonotypes found in all four sorted-subset donors had higher generation probabilities. Naive subsets generally had larger estimated clonotype richness than memory subsets. Sampling was restricted to blood, and TCR repertoires in tissue are likely to differ from TCR repertoires in blood. Based on pairwise subsampling, the degree of clonotype sharing among donors was expected to be affected by sequencing depth.

CDR1 MDHEN and CDR2 SYDVKM are derived from the germline V gene. The CDR3 sequence holds 14 residues, the cysteine and phenylalanine included. The kept DNA is CDR3 alone, 42 bases in frame from the first base. The V end loses 5 bases and the J end loses 7 bases, and a stretch of 14 bases separates them. The donors were healthy, HIV-negative adults who had no recently reported acute infections or vaccinations. Only Caucasian adults living in Nashville, Tennessee, USA were represented among the donors. CD4+ T cells were enriched by magnetic negative selection; naive cells were then positively selected on CD45RA, and the negative fraction formed the memory subset. Blood was collected by leukapheresis, and PBMCs were isolated by Ficoll-Histopaque density gradient centrifugation and then cryopreserved in liquid nitrogen vapor phase. Purity and quantity of every magnetically sorted T cell population were checked by analytical flow cytometry. Genomic DNA was isolated from every sorted fraction and measured by UV absorbance on a Nanodrop 2000c.

Here the chain combines TRBV28 and TRBJ2-2, with TRBD2 as a weak D call on 5 bases. The sequencing sample was made of memory CD4+ T cells sorted from blood. In light of the paper, this sample's cell subset or site label describes: CD45RA-negative fraction. The receptor's source is a man aged 18 to 29 in good health. The DNA is as follows: TGTGCCAGCAGTAGGAGGTCTTTGGGCGGGGAGCTGTTTTTT. It specifies CASSRRSLGGELFF. The variable domain in full, with residues beyond the CDR3 obtained from the reference TRBV28 and TRBJ2-2 genes, is DVKVTQSSRYLVKRTGEKVFLECVQDMDHENMFWYRQDPGLGLRLIYFSYDVKMKEKGDIPEGYSVSREKKERFSLILESASTNQTSMYLCASSRRSLGGELFFGEGSRLTVL.